Below, 19 T cell receptor beta chains from the same sample are listed, as sequenced in a study of T cells in Graves' hyperthyroidism and ophthalmopathy. TCR beta CDR3 sequences were amplified from RNA transcripts. The HTBI primer set was used in a first-round RT-PCR of the TCR CDR3. Via MiXCR, TCRdb re-called the multiplex PCR reads, giving one row per CDR3 protein. The repertoire holds a few hundred thousand distinct CDR3 sequences, with 40% to 55% as singletons. Source material: peripheral blood or thyroid tissue (not recorded which). Every receptor here comes from an adult woman with Graves' disease, either hyperthyroidism or ophthalmopathy (not recorded which).

This clonotype was seen more than once but under ten times. The chain is built from TRBV19 and TRBJ1-6, with D unresolved. This CDR3 is built from 15 residues. Germline CDR1 is LNHDA and CDR2 is SQIVND (reference sequence). V lost 6 bases and J lost 11, with 20 bases in between. The CDR3 sequence: CASRTTGSGGAPLHF. The DNA for the CDR3 is TGTGCCAGTAGGACAACGGGGAGCGGCGGTGCACCCCTCCACTTT.

This clonotype was picked up many times. V is TRBV7-3 and J is TRBJ1-1, with TRBD1 matching 8 bases. CDR3 length: 14 amino acids. The V gene's germline CDR1 is SGHTA and CDR2 FQGTGA. Trimming removed 6 bases from V and 4 bases from J; junction bases left unmatched: 7. CDR3 DNA sequence: TGTGCCAGCAGTCCTGACAGGGGAGGCACTGAAGCTTTCTTT. This sequence encodes CASSPDRGGTEAFF. Full variable domain (rest looked up from reference TRBV7-3 and TRBJ1-1): GAGVSQTPSNKVTEKGKYVELRCDPISGHTALYWYRQSLGQGPEFLIYFQGTGAADDSGLPNDRFFAVRPEGSVSTLKIQRTERGDSAVYLCASSPDRGGTEAFFGQGTRLTVV.

This clonotype was found a few times. The V call is TRBV29-1, the J call TRBJ1-2; unclear D gene. The CDR3 contains 11 residues. The germline V gene has CDR1 SQVTM and CDR2 ANQGSEA. The V and J ends lost 6 bases and 8 bases respectively, with 13 bases between them. The CDR3 bases are TGCAGCGTGCCAATCGCGGAGGGCTACACCTTC. Its translation is CSVPIAEGYTF.

This clonotype was seen repeatedly, ten times or more. The V gene is TRBV5-1, the J gene TRBJ1-1; D ambiguous. Germline V gene lookup returns CDR1 SGHRS and CDR2 YFSETQ. V lost 1 base and J lost 3, with 10 bases in between. The CDR3 is made up of 14 amino acids. The CDR3 nucleotides are TGCGCCAGCAGCTTGATTCCCTCAGACACTGAAGCTTTCTTT. Amino acids: CASSLIPSDTEAFF.

This clonotype was picked up many times. The genes are TRBV12-3 or TRBV12-4 and TRBJ2-5; D call uncertain. This CDR3 region has 13 residues. V gave up 5 bases and J gave up 0 bases, with 7 bases separating them. This CDR3 reads CASSPTNQETQYF. CDR3 coding DNA: TGTGCCAGCAGTCCAACAAACCAAGAGACCCAGTACTTC.

This clonotype was observed at least ten times. The rearrangement uses TRBV3-1 and TRBJ1-1; 8 nucleotides align to TRBD1. The CDR3 is 12 residues long. Germline V lookup: CDR1 LGHDT, CDR2 YNNKEL (reference sequence). The junction had 1 base not matched to a gene; V was cut back by 2 bases and J by 8 bases. The CDR3 nucleotides read TGTGCCAGCAGCCAAAGGGACAGGGAAGCTTTCTTT. Translating it yields CASSQRDREAFF.

The rearrangement links TRBV10-2 to TRBJ1-1, with a tentative D call TRBD1 (6 bases). The CDR3 runs 14 residues. The germline CDR1 and CDR2 sequences are WSHSY and SAAADI. V was trimmed by 5 bases and J by 4 bases, leaving 14 bases between them. CDR3 in amino acids: CASSTTGRVTEAFF. The DNA for the CDR3 is TGCGCCAGCAGTACCACAGGGAGGGTCACTGAAGCTTTCTTT.

The chain uses TRBV7-9 and TRBJ2-2, with 9 bases fitting TRBD2. The CDR3 is made up of 17 amino acids. After removal of 5 bases from V and 7 bases from J, the junction contained 14 bases not matched to a gene. CDR1 and CDR2 from the germline V gene are SEHNR and FQNEAQ (reference sequence). CDR3 coding DNA: TGTGCCAGCAGCCCTAGGTTACTAGCGGGTACAGGCGGGGAGCTGTTTTTT. This gives the protein CASSPRLLAGTGGELFF.

In its sample, this clonotype was seen once. This rearrangement joins TRBV12-3 or TRBV12-4 to TRBJ1-1, with TRBD1 matching 10 bases. The ends lost 6 bases at V and 9 bases at J; junction bases unmatched: 7. The CDR3 is made up of 13 amino acids. This chain's CDR3 is CASSIGTGDKAFF. The CDR3 nucleotides read TGTGCCAGCAGCATCGGGACAGGGGATAAAGCTTTCTTT.

The sample holds many counts of this clonotype. For the CDR3, the DNA is TGTGCCAGCAGCGTAGCTCCGGGAATCGACTATGGCTACACCTTC. Its protein is CASSVAPGIDYGYTF. This sequence joins TRBV9 and TRBJ1-2; D unresolved. The V gene's germline CDR1 is SGDLS and CDR2 YYNGEE. The CDR3 consists of 15 residues. Trimming removed 0 bases at V and 3 bases at J, with 12 bases between.

V gene TRBV20-1 combines with J gene TRBJ2-7; 8 bases map to TRBD2. The CDR3 spans 14 residues. The junction had 8 bases not matched to a gene; V was cut back by 3 bases and J by 4 bases. CDR1 DFQATT and CDR2 SNEGSKA come from the germline V gene (reference sequence). DNA of the CDR3: TGCAGTGCTAGTGTGGGGACTAGAAGTTACGAGCAGTACTTC. Translated: CSASVGTRSYEQYF.

This clonotype turned up a few times. This chain links TRBV2 with TRBJ2-5; D possibly corresponds to TRBD2 (6 bases). Germline loops: CDR1 SNHLY, CDR2 FYNNEI. The CDR3 spans 12 residues. V gave up 8 bases and J gave up 5 bases, with 12 bases separating them. The CDR3 coding sequence is TGTGCCAGCGGTAGGGCGGGGGAGACCCAGTACTTC. Its protein is CASGRAGETQYF.

V and J are TRBV20-1 and TRBJ2-2; unclear D gene. V lost 1 base, J lost 4 bases, and 1 base lay in between. Germline assignment: CDR1 DFQATT and CDR2 SNEGSKA (reference sequence). The CDR3 runs to 11 residues. The DNA for the CDR3 is TGCAGTGCTAGAGCCACCGGGGAGCTGTTTTTT. It codes for CSARATGELFF.

The gene calls are TRBV7-3 and TRBJ1-2; D uncertain. Trimming removed 2 bases at V and 4 bases at J, with 8 bases between. CDR3 size: 13 residues. Germline CDR1 reads SGHTA; CDR2 reads FQGTGA. CDR3 coding DNA: TGTGCCAGCAGCTTAGGGAGCGGCTATGGCTACACCTTC. This codes for CASSLGSGYGYTF.

The V and J genes are TRBV7-8 and TRBJ1-5; a possible D gene is TRBD1 (5 bases). The CDR3 consists of 14 residues. Trimming stripped 7 bases from V and 5 bases from J, with 15 bases between. CDR1 and CDR2 (germline): SGHVS, FQNEAQ. The CDR3 DNA follows: TGTGCCAGCACCCCGCTGGGGCGCGATCAGCCCCAGCATTTT. Protein sequence: CASTPLGRDQPQHF. Full variable domain (missing parts from reference TRBV7-8 and TRBJ1-5): GAGVSQSPRYKVAKRGQDVALRCDPISGHVSLFWYQQALGQGPEFLTYFQNEAQLDKSGLPSDRFFAERPEGSVSTLKIQRTQQEDSAVYLCASTPLGRDQPQHFGDGTRLSIL.

This clonotype showed up many times. The CDR3 DNA reads as TGTGCCAGCAGCTTCCAGGGGCTCCCCCTCCACTTT. It translates to CASSFQGLPLHF. The V call is TRBV7-2, the J call TRBJ1-6; weak D call: TRBD1 (6 bases). Per germline, CDR1 SGHTA and CDR2 FQGNSA. Trimming took off 3 bases at V and 13 bases at J, with 10 bases between the two ends. This CDR3 has 12 amino acids.

This clonotype occurred many times. The chain couples TRBV7-6 to TRBJ1-4; D is unresolved. Per the germline V gene, CDR1 is SGHVS and CDR2 is FNYEAQ. The CDR3 totals 15 residues. Trimming removed 2 bases at V and 5 bases at J, with 12 bases between. The CDR3 protein is CASSLSRTENEKLFF. In DNA form, the CDR3 reads TGTGCCAGCAGCTTATCACGCACCGAGAATGAAAAACTGTTTTTT.

In its sample, this clonotype was seen many times. The chain employs TRBV24-1 and TRBJ2-3; possible D gene TRBD2, 5 bases. Germline V CDR1 and CDR2: KGHDR, SFDVKD. Trimming cost V 5 bases and J 5 bases, with 13 bases left between them. This CDR3 has 14 amino acids. In DNA form, the CDR3 reads TGTGCCACCAGTGCCCCCCTCCGGGGAGATACGCAGTATTTT. Translation: CATSAPLRGDTQYF.

The genes are TRBV20-1 and TRBJ2-7; 12 positions agree with TRBD2. This CDR3 region has 13 residues. Losses at the gene ends were 5 bases for V and 6 bases for J; bases not matched to a gene: 5. Germline V gene sequence: CDR1 DFQATT, CDR2 SNEGSKA (reference sequence). DNA of the CDR3: TGCAGTGCTTCGCGGACTAGCGGGATCGAGCAGTACTTC. Its protein is CSASRTSGIEQYF.